A selection of T cell receptor beta chains follows, all from one sample in a study of shared clonotypes between healthy human individuals. Clones were read by immunoSEQ multiplex PCR, and TCRdb kept only the in-frame ones, dropping some. The sample has roughly 1 million clones; around 75% are singletons. Material for sequencing was memory CD4+ T cells sorted from blood. The receptor set was obtained from a man aged 18 to 35 in good health. The CDR3 runs from the conserved cysteine through the conserved F or W. Each record gives: CDR3 protein, CDR3 DNA, clone size, V gene, D gene, J gene. The D gene is left open where the match is weak. The size field is filled for only some rows; it gives once, few, many or a size class.

cdr3_aa: CASRQVSGALRSYEQYF
cdr3_nt: TGTGCCAGCCGTCAGGTGAGCGGGGCCCTTCGCTCCTACGAGCAGTACTTC
clone_size: -
v_call: TRBV27
d_call: TRBD2
j_call: TRBJ2-7

cdr3_aa: CATSRGRTVAKNIQYF
cdr3_nt: TGTGCCACCAGCAGAGGAAGGACAGTAGCCAAAAACATTCAGTACTTC
clone_size: -
v_call: TRBV15
d_call: -
j_call: TRBJ2-4

cdr3_aa: CASSPNKTGGKVFAYNEQFF
cdr3_nt: TGTGCCAGCTCACCGAACAAGACAGGGGGCAAAGTGTTTGCCTACAATGAGCAGTTCTTC
clone_size: -
v_call: TRBV18
d_call: TRBD1
j_call: TRBJ2-1

cdr3_aa: CASRRTGGKSEQYF
cdr3_nt: TGTGCCAGCCGTAGGACAGGGGGTAAGAGCGAGCAGTACTTC
clone_size: -
v_call: TRBV6-5
d_call: TRBD1
j_call: TRBJ2-7

cdr3_aa: CASSRTSGFSYNEQFF
cdr3_nt: TGTGCCAGCAGCCGGACTAGCGGGTTCTCCTACAATGAGCAGTTCTTC
clone_size: -
v_call: TRBV7-8
d_call: TRBD2
j_call: TRBJ2-1

cdr3_aa: CASRRSGSYEQYF
cdr3_nt: TGTGCCAGTAGGAGAAGCGGGAGTTACGAGCAGTACTTC
clone_size: -
v_call: TRBV19
d_call: TRBD2
j_call: TRBJ2-7

cdr3_aa: CASSPPWTVNTEAFF
cdr3_nt: TGTGCCAGCAGTCCCCCTTGGACGGTGAACACTGAAGCTTTCTTT
clone_size: -
v_call: TRBV28
d_call: -
j_call: TRBJ1-1

cdr3_aa: CASSPKQGRNSPLHF
cdr3_nt: TGCGCCAGCAGTCCAAAACAGGGGAGGAACTCACCCCTCCACTTT
clone_size: -
v_call: TRBV10-2
d_call: TRBD1
j_call: TRBJ1-6

cdr3_aa: CASSLDVGNEQYF
cdr3_nt: TGTGCCAGCAGCTTAGACGTGGGGAACGAGCAGTACTTC
clone_size: -
v_call: TRBV7-9
d_call: -
j_call: TRBJ2-7

cdr3_aa: CASSLWGQNTGELFF
cdr3_nt: TGTGCCAGCAGTTTATGGGGACAGAACACCGGGGAGCTGTTTTTT
clone_size: -
v_call: TRBV27
d_call: -
j_call: TRBJ2-2

cdr3_aa: CASSVVVGPNTGELFF
cdr3_nt: TGTGCCAGCAGCGTAGTGGTGGGGCCGAACACCGGGGAGCTGTTTTTT
clone_size: -
v_call: TRBV9
d_call: -
j_call: TRBJ2-2

cdr3_aa: CASSLQGTSYEQYF
cdr3_nt: TGTGCCAGCAGCCTCCAGGGTACCTCCTACGAGCAGTACTTC
clone_size: -
v_call: TRBV7-2
d_call: -
j_call: TRBJ2-7

cdr3_aa: CAWSRASYEQYF
cdr3_nt: TGTGCCTGGAGTCGGGCTAGTTACGAGCAGTACTTC
clone_size: -
v_call: TRBV30
d_call: -
j_call: TRBJ2-7

cdr3_aa: CASSLVLKQGFSNQPQHF
cdr3_nt: TGTGCCAGCAGCTTGGTCCTAAAACAGGGGTTTAGCAATCAGCCCCAGCATTTT
clone_size: once
v_call: TRBV7-9
d_call: TRBD1
j_call: TRBJ1-5

cdr3_aa: CASSYGQADYGYTF
cdr3_nt: TGTGCCAGCAGTTACGGCCAGGCTGACTATGGCTACACCTTC
clone_size: once
v_call: TRBV6-6
d_call: -
j_call: TRBJ1-2

cdr3_aa: CASSTGTVNTGELFF
cdr3_nt: TGTGCCAGCAGCACCGGGACGGTCAACACCGGGGAGCTGTTTTTT
clone_size: -
v_call: TRBV5-6
d_call: -
j_call: TRBJ2-2

cdr3_aa: CASSLQGREQYF
cdr3_nt: TGTGCCAGCAGTCTACAGGGGAGGGAGCAGTACTTC
clone_size: -
v_call: TRBV28
d_call: -
j_call: TRBJ2-5

cdr3_aa: CASSPGQKGEKLFF
cdr3_nt: TGTGCCAGTAGCCCCGGACAGAAAGGGGAAAAACTGTTTTTT
clone_size: few
v_call: TRBV19
d_call: -
j_call: TRBJ1-4

cdr3_aa: CASSWGDRGLPYEQYF
cdr3_nt: TGCGCCAGCAGCTGGGGGGACAGGGGGCTTCCCTACGAGCAGTACTTC
clone_size: few
v_call: TRBV5-1
d_call: TRBD1
j_call: TRBJ2-7

cdr3_aa: CASSEMVAGANVLTF
cdr3_nt: TGTGCCAGCAGTGAAATGGTGGCTGGGGCCAACGTCCTGACTTTC
clone_size: -
v_call: TRBV6-1
d_call: -
j_call: TRBJ2-6

cdr3_aa: CASSPTGQGFYEQYF
cdr3_nt: TGTGCCAGCTCACCAACCGGACAGGGGTTCTACGAGCAGTACTTC
clone_size: -
v_call: TRBV18
d_call: TRBD1
j_call: TRBJ2-7

cdr3_aa: CASSLAVSGGSHGYTF
cdr3_nt: TGTGCCAGCAGCTTAGCAGTTTCGGGCGGATCACATGGCTACACCTTC
clone_size: -
v_call: TRBV7-9
d_call: -
j_call: TRBJ1-2

cdr3_aa: CASSLTGGWLTEAFF
cdr3_nt: TGTGCCAGCAGTTTAACAGGGGGATGGTTAACTGAAGCTTTCTTT
clone_size: -
v_call: TRBV28
d_call: TRBD1
j_call: TRBJ1-1